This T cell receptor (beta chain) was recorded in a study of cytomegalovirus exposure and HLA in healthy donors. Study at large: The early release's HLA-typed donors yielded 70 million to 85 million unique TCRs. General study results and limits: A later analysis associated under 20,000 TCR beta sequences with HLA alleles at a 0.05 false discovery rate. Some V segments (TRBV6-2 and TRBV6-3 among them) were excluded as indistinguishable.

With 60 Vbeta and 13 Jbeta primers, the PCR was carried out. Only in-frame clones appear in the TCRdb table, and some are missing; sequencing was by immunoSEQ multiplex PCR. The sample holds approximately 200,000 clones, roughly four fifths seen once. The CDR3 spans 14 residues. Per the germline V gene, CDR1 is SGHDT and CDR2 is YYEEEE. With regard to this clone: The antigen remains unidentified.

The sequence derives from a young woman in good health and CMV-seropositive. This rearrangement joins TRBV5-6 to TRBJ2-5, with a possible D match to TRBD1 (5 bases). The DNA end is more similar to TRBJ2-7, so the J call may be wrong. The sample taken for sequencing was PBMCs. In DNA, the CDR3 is TGTGCCAGCAGCTTGGCGGGCAGGGTCCACGAGCAGTACTTC. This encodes CASSLAGRVHEQYF.